This paragraph covers one T cell receptor (beta chain) sequence. What it binds is not known. The method was immunoSEQ multiplex PCR; TCRdb's version includes in-frame clones alone and lacks a portion of them. The table lists about 99,000 clones, nearly 90% of them singletons, with about 2.9% in the top ten. With V trimmed by 3 bases and J by 0 bases, 10 bases remained unmatched. The V gene's germline CDR1 is LGHDT and CDR2 YNNKEL (reference sequence). The CDR3 is made up of 19 amino acids. The data derive from a study of T cell responses to AZD1222 COVID-19 vaccine. Across the study: The analysis combined second doses at about 4 or about 12 weeks. Study observations and caveats: Regions left unmutated in variants are reportedly the target of nearly half of spike-specific TCRs. Donors, mostly white British, included more females; clonal diversity was possibly underestimated.

The source is an adult in good health. Specimen: peripheral blood, collected on day 0 of AZD1222 vaccination. The chain employs TRBV3-1 (or the pseudogene TRBV3-2) and TRBJ2-1; 11 nucleotides agree with TRBD2. The CDR3 loop reads CASSQGLAGGTSSYNEQFF. The CDR3 DNA sequence: TGTGCCAGCAGCCAGGGTCTAGCGGGGGGTACCAGCTCCTACAATGAGCAGTTCTTC.